This TCR beta chain was retrieved from a study of blood T cell repertoires in COVID-19. Sequencing was performed with immunoSEQ multiplex PCR; in TCRdb, only in-frame clones are kept and a portion is missing. The sample yields tens of thousands of clones, around 81% seen once. Source material: peripheral blood. The TCR was taken from a man aged 80 or over with acute or convalescent COVID-19.

CDR3 sequence reads: CASSTPGGWEQFF. The CDR3 nucleotides read TGTGCCAGCAGCACCCCAGGGGGCTGGGAGCAGTTCTTC. V gene TRBV7-2 combines with J gene TRBJ2-1, with TRBD1 matching over 8 bases. Germline lookup yields CDR1 SGHTA and CDR2 FQGNSA. Trimming at V came to 5 bases and at J to 10 bases, leaving 7 bases not matched to a gene. CDR3 size: 13 residues. The entire variable domain, with the rest obtained from reference TRBV7-2 and TRBJ2-1, is as follows: GAGVSQSPSNKVTEKGKDVELRCDPISGHTALYWYRQSLGQGLEFLIYFQGNSAPDKSGLPSDRFSAERTGGSVSTLTIQRTQQEDSAVYLCASSTPGGWEQFFGPGTRLTVL.